This T cell receptor beta chain emerged from a study of PD-L1 blockade in urothelial cancer. Some clones are missing from TCRdb's copy, which holds only in-frame ones; the method was immunoSEQ multiplex PCR. Of about 90,000 clones in the sample, roughly 85% were seen once. Documented time point: peripheral blood 6 weeks after treatment start. The CDR3 contains 16 residues. The V end lost 4 bases, the J end lost 4 bases, and 17 bases lay between the germline ends. CDR1 is SGHDT, CDR2 YYEEEE, per germline. The chain couples TRBV5-6 to TRBJ1-4; D is possibly TRBD1 (6 bases). The sample here was PBMCs, taken around atezolizumab (anti-PD-L1) treatment. This sequence originates from a man aged 70 or older with urothelial cancer. CDR3 sequence (DNA): TGTGCCAGCAGCCACTGGACAGCTACATATAATGAAAAACTGTTTTTT. It yields the protein CASSHWTATYNEKLFF.